A selection of T cell receptor beta chains follows, all from one sample in a study of regulatory T cells in long-lasting Graves disease. TCRdb re-called the multiplex PCR reads through MiXCR, storing one row per CDR3 protein. Of 250,000 to 400,000 distinct CDR3 sequences listed, about 18% are singletons. The sequencing used peripheral blood mononuclear cells (PBMCs), collected at new diagnosis, from a patient treated with antithyroid drugs. The receptors derive from a female donor with Graves disease. CDR3s leave out the opening cysteine and the closing phenylalanine or tryptophan. Not every row has a clone size; where given, it reads once, few, many or a size class.

TRBJ2-5 TRBV9 many ASSTGLAGETQY
TRBJ1-3 TRBV2 many ASSRTGESGNTIY
TRBJ2-1 TRBV7-9 few ASSFILGNEQF
TRBJ2-7 TRBV7-9 NA ASGPGPLGEQY
TRBJ2-1 TRBV6-9 many ASSPPSSTHGNEQF
TRBJ2-2 TRBV12-5 many ASGLPRLAGGGPGELF
TRBJ1-5 TRBV28 many ASSLGPGKPQH
TRBJ1-2 TRBV11-3 many ASSSRHQANNYGYT
TRBJ2-1 TRBV6-1 many ASTPSRTGEDEQF
TRBJ2-2 TRBV10-3 many AIRGDRGTITGELF
TRBJ2-5 TRBV9 NA ASSVSSGGETQY
TRBJ2-3 TRBV20-1 NA SATHPGAGYTDTQY
TRBJ2-5 TRBV20-1 few SATPGGGVETQY
TRBJ2-7 TRBV20-1 many SASRTSGRGPLGGQY
TRBJ2-7 TRBV20-1 NA SARLDRISSYEQY
TRBJ2-7 TRBV6-1 many ASRSRLGQSSYEQY
TRBJ2-1 TRBV5-1 many ASSLAGGEQF
TRBJ1-4 TRBV6-1 many ASSATIGGEKLF
TRBJ2-7 TRBV2 many ASFKVGQETYEQY
TRBJ2-7 TRBV19 few ASSLSLRQGQHEQY
TRBJ2-2 TRBV4-2 NA ASSQVNGENTGELF
TRBJ2-5 TRBV20-1 many SARAGVPEETQY
TRBJ1-6 TRBV6-1 few ASSRPGSPLH
TRBJ1-6 TRBV19 NA ASSIEQGSSPLH
TRBJ1-5 TRBV12-5 NA ASGPPEPGQGYFYQPQH
TRBJ2-1 TRBV6-2/TRBV6-3 many ASSYSFVRDNEQF
TRBJ1-2 TRBV9 many ASSPPSGTGVAWGYT
TRBJ2-5 TRBV29-1 many SVDLQGRETQY
TRBJ2-7 TRBV5-1 NA ASSHNSRLAGAYEQY
TRBJ1-5 TRBV20-1 NA SARESRPGNQPQH
TRBJ2-1 TRBV9 many ASSLGLASSYNEQF
TRBJ1-4 TRBV5-6 many ASSLTKDRDNEKLF
TRBJ2-7 TRBV9 NA ASSQAVAEPSYEQY
TRBJ1-6 TRBV19 many ASSPTARRGRNSPLH
TRBJ2-7 TRBV10-1 few ASSESLSAGSNKQY
TRBJ2-3 TRBV24-1 many ATSEATGLQQDTQY
TRBJ2-3 TRBV7-9 NA ASSVGLVSTDTQY
TRBJ1-1 TRBV5-6 many ASSPGQGIGAF
TRBJ2-3 TRBV9 many ASSGGTDPGADTQY
TRBJ1-5 TRBV11-2 many ASSQGTVLGNQPQH
TRBJ1-1 TRBV3-1 many ASSQQGVTWGSTEAF
TRBJ2-7 TRBV12-3/TRBV12-4 many ASSFSGAGRYEQY
TRBJ2-3 TRBV28 many ASSLSRTSGVSGDTQY
TRBJ2-7 TRBV29-1 NA SVDMGYEQY
TRBJ2-7 TRBV6-1 many ASSEAAGRSYEQY
TRBJ2-3 TRBV7-9 NA ASSLGLFPDTQY
TRBJ2-7 TRBV4-1 few ASSHLNGDEQY
TRBJ1-5 TRBV6-2/TRBV6-3 many ATRAGINQPQH
TRBJ1-2 TRBV5-1 NA ASSLAGASYGYT
TRBJ2-1 TRBV4-1 NA VNSSSGRGEQF
TRBJ1-4 TRBV12-3/TRBV12-4 many ASSTTGSEKLF
TRBJ2-3 TRBV3-1 few ASSPTERTQY
TRBJ2-1 TRBV6-2/TRBV6-3 NA ASSLLQGNEQF
TRBJ2-3 TRBV28 many AGGTENTDTQY
TRBJ1-1 TRBV12-3/TRBV12-4 many ASSPGPSPTEAF
TRBJ1-1 TRBV29-1 NA SVEPGQGGPEAF
TRBJ1-2 TRBV14 many ASSRVGIGENGYT